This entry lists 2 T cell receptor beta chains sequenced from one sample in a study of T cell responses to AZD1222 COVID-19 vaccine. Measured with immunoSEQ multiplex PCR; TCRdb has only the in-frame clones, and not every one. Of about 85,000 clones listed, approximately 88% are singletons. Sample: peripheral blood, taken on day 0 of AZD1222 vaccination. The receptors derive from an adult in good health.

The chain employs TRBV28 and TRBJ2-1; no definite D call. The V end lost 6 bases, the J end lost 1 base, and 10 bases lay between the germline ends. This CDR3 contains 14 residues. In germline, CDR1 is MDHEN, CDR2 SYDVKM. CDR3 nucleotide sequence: TGTGCCAGCAGGCCGACAAGTTCCTACAATGAGCAGTTCTTC. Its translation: CASRPTSSYNEQFF. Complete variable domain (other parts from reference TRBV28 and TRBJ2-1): DVKVTQSSRYLVKRTGEKVFLECVQDMDHENMFWYRQDPGLGLRLIYFSYDVKMKEKGDIPEGYSVSREKKERFSLILESASTNQTSMYLCASRPTSSYNEQFFGPGTRLTVL.

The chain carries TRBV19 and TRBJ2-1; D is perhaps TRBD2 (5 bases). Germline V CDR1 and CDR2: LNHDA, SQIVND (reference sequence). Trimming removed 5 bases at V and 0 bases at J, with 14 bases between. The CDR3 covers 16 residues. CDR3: CASSGSGSSSYNEQFF. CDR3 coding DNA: TGTGCCAGTAGTGGAAGCGGTTCGAGCTCCTACAATGAGCAGTTCTTC.